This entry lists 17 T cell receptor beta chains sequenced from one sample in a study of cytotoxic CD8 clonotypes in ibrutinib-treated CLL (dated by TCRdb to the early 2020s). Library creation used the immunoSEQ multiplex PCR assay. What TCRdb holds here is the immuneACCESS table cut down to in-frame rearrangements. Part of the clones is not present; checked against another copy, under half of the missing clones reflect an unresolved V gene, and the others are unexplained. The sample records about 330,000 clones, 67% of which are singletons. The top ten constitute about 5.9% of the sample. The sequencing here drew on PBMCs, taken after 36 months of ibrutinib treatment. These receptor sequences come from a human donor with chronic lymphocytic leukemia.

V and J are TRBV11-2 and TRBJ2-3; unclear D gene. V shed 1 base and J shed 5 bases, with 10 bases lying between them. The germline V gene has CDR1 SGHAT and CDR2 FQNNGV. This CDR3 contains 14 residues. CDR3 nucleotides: TGTGCCAGCAGCTTAGCTTGGACGGTAGATACGCAGTATTTT. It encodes CASSLAWTVDTQYF.

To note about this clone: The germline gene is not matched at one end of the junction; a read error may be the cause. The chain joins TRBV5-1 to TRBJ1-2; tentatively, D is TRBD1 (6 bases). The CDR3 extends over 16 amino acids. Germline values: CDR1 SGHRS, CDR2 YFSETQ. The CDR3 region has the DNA TGCGCCAGCAGCTTGGACCTCAGGGGCGTAAACTCTGGCTACACCTTC. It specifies CASSLDLRGVNSGYTF.

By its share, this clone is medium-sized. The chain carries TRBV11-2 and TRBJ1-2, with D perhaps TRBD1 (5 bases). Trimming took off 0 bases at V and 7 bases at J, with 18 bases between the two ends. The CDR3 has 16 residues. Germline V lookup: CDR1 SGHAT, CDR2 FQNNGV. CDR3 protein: CASSLEVSGDARGYTF. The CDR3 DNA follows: TGTGCCAGCAGCTTAGAGGTGTCGGGGGACGCACGTGGCTACACCTTC.

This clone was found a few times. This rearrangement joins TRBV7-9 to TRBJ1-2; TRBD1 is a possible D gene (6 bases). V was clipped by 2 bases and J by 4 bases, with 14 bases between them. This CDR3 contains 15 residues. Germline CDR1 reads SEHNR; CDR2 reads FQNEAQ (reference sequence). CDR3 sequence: CASSLMTGEGYGYTF. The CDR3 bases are TGTGCCAGCAGCTTAATGACAGGCGAGGGCTATGGCTACACCTTC.

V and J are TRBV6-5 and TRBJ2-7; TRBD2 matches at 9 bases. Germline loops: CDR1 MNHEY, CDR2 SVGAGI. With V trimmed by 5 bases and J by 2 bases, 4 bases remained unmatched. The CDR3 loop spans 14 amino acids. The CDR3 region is CASSRGLAAYEQYF. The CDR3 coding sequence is TGTGCCAGCAGTAGGGGACTAGCAGCCTACGAGCAGTACTTC.

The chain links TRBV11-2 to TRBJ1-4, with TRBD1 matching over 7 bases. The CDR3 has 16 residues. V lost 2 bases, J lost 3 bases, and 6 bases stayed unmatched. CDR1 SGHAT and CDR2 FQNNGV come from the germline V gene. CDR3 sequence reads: CASSLRGGTANEKLFF. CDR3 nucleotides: TGTGCCAGCAGCTTAAGGGGCGGGACAGCTAATGAAAAACTGTTTTTT.

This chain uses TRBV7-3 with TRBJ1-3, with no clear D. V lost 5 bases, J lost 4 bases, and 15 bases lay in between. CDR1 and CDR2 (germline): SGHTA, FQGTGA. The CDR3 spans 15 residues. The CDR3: CASSKGMGAGNTIYF. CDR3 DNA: TGTGCCAGCAGCAAAGGGATGGGCGCCGGAAACACCATATATTTT.

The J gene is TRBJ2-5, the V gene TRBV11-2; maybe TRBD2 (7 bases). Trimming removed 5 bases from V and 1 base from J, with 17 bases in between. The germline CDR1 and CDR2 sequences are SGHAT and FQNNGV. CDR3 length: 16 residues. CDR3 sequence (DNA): TGTGCCAGCAGCCCTCATCCGGGGGGCCTCCAAGAGACCCAGTACTTC. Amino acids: CASSPHPGGLQETQYF.

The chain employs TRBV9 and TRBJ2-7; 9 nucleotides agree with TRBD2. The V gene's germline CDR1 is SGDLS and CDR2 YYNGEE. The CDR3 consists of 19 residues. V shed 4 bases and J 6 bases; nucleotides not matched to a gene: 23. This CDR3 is CASSPGLVTSGSRASEQYF. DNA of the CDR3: TGTGCCAGCAGCCCCGGCCTGGTGACTAGCGGCTCGAGGGCCTCCGAGCAGTACTTC.

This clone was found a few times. The CDR3 DNA follows: TGCGCCAGCAGCCCCACTACTTGGGGAGGGGGCAGCTATGGCTACACCTTC. Translated, it gives CASSPTTWGGGSYGYTF. This rearrangement joins TRBV4-1 to TRBJ1-2, with 7 bases that match TRBD1. The junction had 15 bases not matched to a gene; V was cut back by 4 bases and J by 4 bases. CDR3 length equals 17 residues. Germline assignment: CDR1 MGHRA and CDR2 YSYEKL.

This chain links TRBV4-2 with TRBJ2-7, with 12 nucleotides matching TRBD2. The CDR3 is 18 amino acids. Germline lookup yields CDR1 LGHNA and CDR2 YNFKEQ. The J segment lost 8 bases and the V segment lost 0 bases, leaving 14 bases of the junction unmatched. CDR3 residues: CASSQDSQTSGGVTKQYF. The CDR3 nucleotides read TGTGCCAGCAGCCAAGATTCCCAGACTAGCGGGGGTGTTACGAAGCAGTACTTC.

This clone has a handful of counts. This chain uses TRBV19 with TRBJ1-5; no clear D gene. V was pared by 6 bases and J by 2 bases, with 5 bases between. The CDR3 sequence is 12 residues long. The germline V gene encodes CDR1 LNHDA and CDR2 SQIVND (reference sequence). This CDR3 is CASRPGNQPQHF. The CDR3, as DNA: TGTGCCAGTAGGCCTGGCAATCAGCCCCAGCATTTT. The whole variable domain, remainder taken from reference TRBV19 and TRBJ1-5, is DGGITQSPKYLFRKEGQNVTLSCEQNLNHDAMYWYRQDPGQGLRLIYYSQIVNDFQKGDIAEGYSVSREKKESFPLTVTSAQKNPTAFYLCASRPGNQPQHFGDGTRLSIL.

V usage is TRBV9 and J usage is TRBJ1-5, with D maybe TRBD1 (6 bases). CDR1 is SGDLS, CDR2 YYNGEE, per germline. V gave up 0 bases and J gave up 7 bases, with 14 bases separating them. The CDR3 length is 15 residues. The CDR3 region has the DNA TGTGCCAGCAGCGTAGGGGGGGGCGAGGACCAGCCCCAGCATTTT. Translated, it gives CASSVGGGEDQPQHF.

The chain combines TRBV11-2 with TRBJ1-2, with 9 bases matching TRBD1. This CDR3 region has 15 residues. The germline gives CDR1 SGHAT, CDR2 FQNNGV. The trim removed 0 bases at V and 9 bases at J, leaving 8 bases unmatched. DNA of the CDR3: TGTGCCAGCAGCTTAGAACGGGACAGGGCATTTCGCTACACCTTC. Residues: CASSLERDRAFRYTF.

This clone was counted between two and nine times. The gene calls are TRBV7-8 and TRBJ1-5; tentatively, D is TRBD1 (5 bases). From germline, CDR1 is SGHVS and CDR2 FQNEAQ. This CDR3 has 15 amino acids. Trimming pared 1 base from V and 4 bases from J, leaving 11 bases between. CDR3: CASSLGGTANQPQHF. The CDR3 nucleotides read TGTGCCAGCAGCTTAGGCGGGACGGCAAATCAGCCCCAGCATTTT. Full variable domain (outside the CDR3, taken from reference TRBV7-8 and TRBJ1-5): GAGVSQSPRYKVAKRGQDVALRCDPISGHVSLFWYQQALGQGPEFLTYFQNEAQLDKSGLPSDRFFAERPEGSVSTLKIQRTQQEDSAVYLCASSLGGTANQPQHFGDGTRLSIL.

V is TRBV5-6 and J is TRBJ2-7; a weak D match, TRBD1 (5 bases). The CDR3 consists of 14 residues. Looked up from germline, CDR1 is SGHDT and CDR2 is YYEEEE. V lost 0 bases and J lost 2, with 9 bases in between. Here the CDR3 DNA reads TGTGCCAGCAGCTTGGGAGACAGCCCCTACGAGCAGTACTTC. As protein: CASSLGDSPYEQYF.

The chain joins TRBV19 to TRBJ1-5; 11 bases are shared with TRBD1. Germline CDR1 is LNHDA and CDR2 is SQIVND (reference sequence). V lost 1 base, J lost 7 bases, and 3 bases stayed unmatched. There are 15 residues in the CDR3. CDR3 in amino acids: CASSIVGQGGQPQHF. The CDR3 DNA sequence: TGTGCCAGTAGTATAGTGGGACAGGGGGGCCAGCCCCAGCATTTT.